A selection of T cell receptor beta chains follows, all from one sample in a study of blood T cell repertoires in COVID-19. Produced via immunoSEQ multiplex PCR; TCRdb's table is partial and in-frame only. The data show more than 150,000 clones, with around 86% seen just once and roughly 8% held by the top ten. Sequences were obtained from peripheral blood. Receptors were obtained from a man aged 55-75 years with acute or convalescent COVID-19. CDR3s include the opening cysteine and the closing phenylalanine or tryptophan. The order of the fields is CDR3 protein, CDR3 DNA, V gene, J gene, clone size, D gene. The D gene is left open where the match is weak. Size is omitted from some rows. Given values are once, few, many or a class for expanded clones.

CDR3: CASSEWDRGRTEQFF
DNA: TGTGCCAGCAGTGAATGGGACAGGGGTCGTACGGAGCAGTTCTTC
V: TRBV6-1
J: TRBJ2-1
size: .
D: TRBD1

CDR3: CASSLNYGYTF
DNA: TGTGCCAGCTCCTTAAACTATGGCTACACCTTC
V: TRBV19
J: TRBJ1-2
size: .
D: .

CDR3: CASSKAGGPTDTQYF
DNA: TGTGCCAGCAGTAAAGCGGGAGGGCCCACAGATACGCAGTATTTT
V: TRBV6-1
J: TRBJ2-3
size: .
D: TRBD2

CDR3: CASSPGPSNQPQHF
DNA: TGTGCCAGCAGCCCAGGGCCTAGCAATCAGCCCCAGCATTTT
V: TRBV27
J: TRBJ1-5
size: .
D: .

CDR3: CASSVQGGLKNTEAFF
DNA: TGTGCCAGCAGTGTCCAGGGGGGCTTGAAGAACACTGAAGCTTTCTTT
V: TRBV6-4
J: TRBJ1-1
size: .
D: TRBD1

CDR3: CASSAGQGQETQYF
DNA: TGTGCCAGCAGCGCGGGACAGGGACAAGAGACCCAGTACTTC
V: TRBV9
J: TRBJ2-5
size: .
D: TRBD1

CDR3: CASSPRGLAGVAQETQYF
DNA: TGTGCCAGCAGCCCAAGAGGGCTAGCGGGAGTCGCTCAAGAGACCCAGTACTTC
V: TRBV9
J: TRBJ2-5
size: .
D: TRBD2

CDR3: CASSLGQVGGNTIYF
DNA: TGTGCCAGCAGCTTAGGACAGGTCGGTGGAAACACCATATATTTT
V: TRBV7-9
J: TRBJ1-3
size: .
D: .

CDR3: CASSIARTGSEFF
DNA: TGTGCCAGTAGTATAGCGAGGACAGGATCGGAGTTCTTC
V: TRBV19
J: TRBJ2-1
size: once
D: TRBD1

CDR3: CASSPPGGGEQYF
DNA: TGTGCCAGCAGCCCCCCGGGGGGTGGCGAGCAGTACTTC
V: TRBV11-2
J: TRBJ2-7
size: .
D: TRBD2

CDR3: CASSLAFGLAGGSQYF
DNA: TGTGCCAGCAGCTTGGCCTTTGGACTAGCGGGAGGGTCGCAGTATTTT
V: TRBV5-4
J: TRBJ2-3
size: .
D: TRBD2

CDR3: CAWSRRGLYEQYF
DNA: TGTGCCTGGAGTAGGAGGGGCCTCTACGAGCAGTACTTC
V: TRBV30
J: TRBJ2-7
size: .
D: .

CDR3: CASSYLTGKYEQYF
DNA: TGTGCCAGCAGTTACCTTACAGGGAAGTACGAGCAGTACTTC
V: TRBV6-5
J: TRBJ2-7
size: once
D: .

CDR3: CASSGGRAGSPLHF
DNA: TGTGCCAGCAGTGGGGGCAGAGCTGGTTCACCCCTCCACTTT
V: TRBV2
J: TRBJ1-6
size: .
D: .

CDR3: CASSPNPGRGGYTF
DNA: TGTGCCAGCAGTCCAAATCCGGGGAGGGGAGGCTACACCTTC
V: TRBV2
J: TRBJ1-2
size: .
D: .

CDR3: CASSQSVPGGFLGPTADTQYF
DNA: TGCGCCAGCAGCCAATCGGTTCCTGGAGGGTTCCTTGGGCCCACAGCAGATACGCAGTATTTT
V: TRBV4-1
J: TRBJ2-3
size: .
D: .

CDR3: CASSLTGVGETQYF
DNA: TGTGCCAGCAGCTTGACAGGGGTGGGAGAGACCCAGTACTTC
V: TRBV7-9
J: TRBJ2-5
size: .
D: TRBD1

CDR3: CASSETMTGVVGF
DNA: TGTGCCAGCAGCGAGACAATGACAGGGGTGGTGGGTTTC
V: TRBV28
J: TRBJ1-2
size: .
D: TRBD1

CDR3: CASSPKGAGSEKLFF
DNA: TGTGCCAGCAGTCCCAAGGGGGCAGGGAGTGAAAAACTGTTTTTT
V: TRBV5-4
J: TRBJ1-4
size: .
D: TRBD1

CDR3: CAWRGIAGDADTQYF
DNA: TGTGCCTGGAGGGGGATAGCGGGAGACGCAGATACGCAGTATTTT
V: TRBV30
J: TRBJ2-3
size: .
D: TRBD2

CDR3: CSVETTGNTIYF
DNA: TGCAGCGTTGAGACTACTGGAAACACCATATATTTT
V: TRBV29-1
J: TRBJ1-3
size: .
D: .

CDR3: CASSGRAGGSADTQYF
DNA: TGTGCCAGCAGCGGTCGAGCGGGAGGGAGTGCAGATACGCAGTATTTT
V: TRBV9
J: TRBJ2-3
size: .
D: TRBD2

CDR3: CASSRRRGDYGYTF
DNA: TGTGCCAGTTCGCGTCGCAGGGGTGACTATGGCTACACCTTC
V: TRBV19
J: TRBJ1-2
size: .
D: .

CDR3: CASSDSGQLNSPLHF
DNA: TGTGCCAGCAGTGATAGTGGACAGCTTAATTCACCCCTCCACTTT
V: TRBV2
J: TRBJ1-6
size: .
D: .

CDR3: CASSYNADSNTEAFF
DNA: TGTGCCAGCAGTTACAATGCAGATTCGAACACTGAAGCTTTCTTT
V: TRBV6-5
J: TRBJ1-1
size: .
D: .

CDR3: CASSSWGAGATGANVLTF
DNA: TGTGCCAGCAGCTCTTGGGGGGCGGGAGCGACTGGGGCCAACGTCCTGACTTTC
V: TRBV3-1/TRBV3-2
J: TRBJ2-6
size: .
D: .

CDR3: CASSVDMIPGWGPENTEAFF
DNA: TGTGCCAGCAGCGTAGACATGATTCCGGGGTGGGGGCCAGAGAACACTGAAGCTTTCTTT
V: TRBV9
J: TRBJ1-1
size: few
D: .

CDR3: CASSLAGRGGLNEQFF
DNA: TGTGCCAGCAGCCTGGCGGGGAGGGGTGGCCTCAATGAGCAGTTCTTC
V: TRBV7-8
J: TRBJ2-1
size: .
D: TRBD2

CDR3: CASSPRQGYYEQYF
DNA: TGTGCCAGCAGCCCTCGACAGGGTTACTACGAGCAGTACTTC
V: TRBV2
J: TRBJ2-7
size: once
D: TRBD1

CDR3: CASSESLGGYYEQYF
DNA: TGTGCCAGCAGTGAATCCCTAGGGGGATACTACGAGCAGTACTTC
V: TRBV25-1
J: TRBJ2-7
size: .
D: .

CDR3: CASSLTGYSYEQYF
DNA: TGCGCCAGCAGCTTGACAGGGTATTCCTACGAGCAGTACTTC
V: TRBV5-1
J: TRBJ2-7
size: .
D: .

CDR3: CATSPTVNTGELFF
DNA: TGTGCCACCAGCCCGACAGTGAACACCGGGGAGCTGTTTTTT
V: TRBV15
J: TRBJ2-2
size: .
D: .

CDR3: CASSQDPTSGRETQYF
DNA: TGTGCCAGCAGCCAAGATCCTACTAGCGGGAGGGAGACCCAGTACTTC
V: TRBV3-1/TRBV3-2
J: TRBJ2-5
size: .
D: TRBD2

CDR3: CASGLPQGGRDVGYTEAFF
DNA: TGTGCTAGTGGTTTACCACAAGGGGGTAGAGACGTGGGATACACTGAAGCTTTCTTT
V: TRBV12-5
J: TRBJ1-1
size: .
D: .

CDR3: CASSPRALATEAFF
DNA: TGCGCCAGCAGCCCCAGGGCTTTGGCCACTGAAGCTTTCTTT
V: TRBV4-1
J: TRBJ1-1
size: .
D: .

CDR3: CASSEGGRATEAFF
DNA: TGTGCCAGCAGTGAAGGAGGCAGGGCCACTGAAGCTTTCTTT
V: TRBV6-1
J: TRBJ1-1
size: .
D: .

CDR3: CSVLLVIETQYF
DNA: TGCAGCGTTTTACTAGTAATAGAGACCCAGTACTTC
V: TRBV29-1
J: TRBJ2-5
size: .
D: .

CDR3: CASSLVVTSGEQYF
DNA: TGCGCCAGCAGCTTGGTCGTGACTAGCGGGGAGCAGTACTTC
V: TRBV5-1
J: TRBJ2-7
size: .
D: TRBD2

CDR3: CATGAVAEPYNEQFF
DNA: TGTGCCACCGGTGCCGTGGCGGAGCCTTACAATGAGCAGTTCTTC
V: TRBV21-1
J: TRBJ2-1
size: .
D: .

CDR3: CASSYWTGQGAEKLFF
DNA: TGTGCCAGCAGTTACTGGACGGGACAGGGGGCTGAAAAACTGTTTTTT
V: TRBV6-5
J: TRBJ1-4
size: .
D: TRBD1

CDR3: CASSLVASGGKLRSPLHF
DNA: TGTGCCAGCAGCTTAGTGGCTTCAGGGGGCAAGTTGCGTTCACCCCTCCACTTT
V: TRBV11-2
J: TRBJ1-6
size: few
D: TRBD1

CDR3: CASSVVVFGGANSYTEAFF
DNA: TGTGCCAGCAGCGTAGTCGTATTTGGGGGGGCCAACTCATACACTGAAGCTTTCTTT
V: TRBV9
J: TRBJ1-1
size: .
D: .

CDR3: CASSWGRTGVPFYEQYF
DNA: TGTGCCAGCAGCTGGGGGCGGACAGGGGTTCCCTTCTACGAGCAGTACTTC
V: TRBV7-2
J: TRBJ2-7
size: .
D: TRBD1

CDR3: CASMRGRGYGYTF
DNA: TGTGCCAGCATGAGGGGCAGGGGGTATGGCTACACCTTC
V: TRBV2
J: TRBJ1-2
size: .
D: TRBD1

CDR3: CASSAQTGEGNTIYF
DNA: TGTGCCAGTAGTGCCCAGACAGGGGAAGGAAACACCATATATTTT
V: TRBV19
J: TRBJ1-3
size: .
D: TRBD1

CDR3: CASSLLIGTGISEQFF
DNA: TGCGCCAGCAGCTTGCTTATCGGGACAGGGATCTCTGAGCAGTTCTTC
V: TRBV5-1
J: TRBJ2-1
size: .
D: TRBD1

CDR3: CASSELGQLNTEAFF
DNA: TGTGCCAGCAGCGAACTGGGACAGCTGAACACTGAAGCTTTCTTT
V: TRBV7-3
J: TRBJ1-1
size: few
D: TRBD1

CDR3: CASSQVPSLYSNQPQHF
DNA: TGTGCCAGCAGCCAAGTCCCGTCCCTGTATAGCAATCAGCCCCAGCATTTT
V: TRBV14
J: TRBJ1-5
size: .
D: .

CDR3: CSVTGYMNTEAFF
DNA: TGCAGCGTCACAGGGTACATGAACACTGAAGCTTTCTTT
V: TRBV29-1
J: TRBJ1-1
size: .
D: .

CDR3: CASSFSSGYSYNEQFF
DNA: TGTGCCAGCAGTTTTTCGTCAGGGTACTCCTACAATGAGCAGTTCTTC
V: TRBV28
J: TRBJ2-1
size: .
D: .

CDR3: CASSQDSVSVGVMNTEAFF
DNA: TGTGCCAGCAGCCAAGATAGCGTCTCCGTCGGGGTGATGAACACTGAAGCTTTCTTT
V: TRBV14
J: TRBJ1-1
size: .
D: .

CDR3: CASRTGTGGGSPLHF
DNA: TGCGCCAGCCGAACCGGGACAGGGGGTGGTTCACCCCTCCACTTT
V: TRBV5-1
J: TRBJ1-6
size: .
D: TRBD1

CDR3: CASSQDRDNSPLHF
DNA: TGTGCCAGCAGCCAAGACAGAGATAATTCACCCCTCCACTTT
V: TRBV7-3
J: TRBJ1-6
size: .
D: .